These T cell receptor beta chains were read from a single sample in a study of CD8+ T cells in alopecia areata. TCRdb keeps only in-frame clones here, not all; method: immunoSEQ multiplex PCR. The sample holds 150,000 to 200,000 clones, 40% to 65% seen once. This material consisted of CD8+ T cells sorted from blood, taken between weeks 51 and 52, from a patient treated with tofacitinib. The receptors here all came from a human donor with alopecia areata. The CDR3 runs from the conserved cysteine through the conserved F or W. Each record gives: J gene, clone size, V gene, CDR3 protein. Part of the rows lack a size; the others show once, few, many or a class for expanded clones.

TRBJ1-6,few,TRBV27,CASSPESSSYNSPLHF
TRBJ1-2,.,TRBV9,CASSVAERWTDYGYTF
TRBJ2-1,many,TRBV6-4,CASSGDSNNEQFF
TRBJ2-3,.,TRBV4-2,CASSQELATTDTQYF
TRBJ1-2,.,TRBV2,CASSGPGQGHGYTF
TRBJ2-5,few,TRBV7-2,CASSLEWGRETQYF
TRBJ1-5,.,TRBV7-9,CASSLGGQPQHF
TRBJ1-4,.,TRBV27,CATRPTTANEKLFF
TRBJ1-5,.,TRBV7-8,CASSVDSRNQPQHF
TRBJ2-7,.,TRBV13,CASSLSTFYEQYF
TRBJ2-5,few,TRBV4-1,CASSQDHPTSGGAKTQYF